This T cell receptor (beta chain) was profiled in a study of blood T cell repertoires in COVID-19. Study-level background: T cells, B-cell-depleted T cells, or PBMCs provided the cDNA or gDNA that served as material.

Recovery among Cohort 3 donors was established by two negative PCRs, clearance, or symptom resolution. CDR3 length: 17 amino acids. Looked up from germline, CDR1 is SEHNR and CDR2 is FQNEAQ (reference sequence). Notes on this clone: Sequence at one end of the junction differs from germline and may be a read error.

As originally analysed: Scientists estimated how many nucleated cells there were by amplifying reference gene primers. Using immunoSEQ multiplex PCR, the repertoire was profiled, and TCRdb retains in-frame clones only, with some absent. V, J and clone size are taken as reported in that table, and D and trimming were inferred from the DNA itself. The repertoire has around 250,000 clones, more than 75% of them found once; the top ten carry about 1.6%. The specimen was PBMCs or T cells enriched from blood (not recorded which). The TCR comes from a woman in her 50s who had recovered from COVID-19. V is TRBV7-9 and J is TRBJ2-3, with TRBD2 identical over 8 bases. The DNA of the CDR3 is TGTGCCAGCAGCCTAGCCTCTACCCCCGGGAGGGGAGATACGCAGTATTTT. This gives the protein CASSLASTPGRGDTQYF.